Listed here are 24 T cell receptor beta chains from one sample, sequenced in a study of CD8 T cells in Susac syndrome. Random hexamers primed reverse transcription of about 0.5 to 1 ug RNA. In TCRdb, the immunoSEQ multiplex PCR reads were re-called with MiXCR into one record per CDR3 protein. The top ten hold about 0.11% of the sample, which has approximately 280,000 distinct CDR3 sequences, 85% seen once. Input material: CD8+ T cells from PBMCs. All receptors derive from a human donor with multiple sclerosis.

The rearrangement uses TRBV27 and TRBJ2-7, with TRBD2 matching over 9 bases. This CDR3 is built from 16 residues. Losses at the gene ends were 7 bases for V and 5 bases for J; bases not matched to a gene: 15. Per germline, CDR1 MNHEY and CDR2 SMNVEV (reference sequence). CDR3 in amino acids: CASTPPSGTITHEQYF. The CDR3 DNA reads TGTGCCAGCACCCCCCCTAGCGGGACCATCACTCACGAGCAGTACTTC.

The chain recombines TRBV25-1 with TRBJ1-4; D is unclear. V lost 4 bases and J 6 bases, leaving 12 bases between the germline ends. The CDR3 contains 14 residues. From germline, CDR1 is MGHDK and CDR2 SYGVNS. In nucleotides, the CDR3 is TGTGCCAGCAGTGTTTCCGATTCGGATGAAAAACTGTTTTTT. Translation: CASSVSDSDEKLFF.

This clonotype occurred once. This chain links TRBV7-9 with TRBJ2-7; D unresolved. The V end was cut by 4 bases, the J end by 0 bases, with 13 bases between. The CDR3 spans 15 residues. Germline V gene lookup returns CDR1 SEHNR and CDR2 FQNEAQ (reference sequence). As DNA, the CDR3 is TGTGCCAGCAGCTCGGCTGACATAAGCTCCTACGAGCAGTACTTC. Translating it yields CASSSADISSYEQYF.

This clonotype has a single count. The J gene is TRBJ2-5, the V gene TRBV20-1, with unresolved D. The germline V and J ends were trimmed by 7 bases and 2 bases, with 23 bases remaining between them. The CDR3 covers 16 residues. Germline values: CDR1 DFQATT, CDR2 SNEGSKA (reference sequence). The CDR3 DNA follows: TGCAGTGTCACGTCGTCGAATCCATCTGCTCAAGAGACCCAGTACTTC. It yields the protein CSVTSSNPSAQETQYF.

The V and J genes are TRBV28 and TRBJ2-1, with D uncertain. V lost 3 bases and J lost 7, with 4 bases in between. The CDR3 is made up of 11 amino acids. CDR1 is MDHEN and CDR2 is SYDVKM in the germline V gene. The CDR3 is CASSFVNEQFF. The CDR3 DNA reads as TGTGCCAGCAGTTTTGTGAATGAGCAGTTCTTC. The full variable domain, rest sourced from reference TRBV28 and TRBJ2-1, is DVKVTQSSRYLVKRTGEKVFLECVQDMDHENMFWYRQDPGLGLRLIYFSYDVKMKEKGDIPEGYSVSREKKERFSLILESASTNQTSMYLCASSFVNEQFFGPGTRLTVL.

The chain combines TRBV29-1 with TRBJ2-7, with D unresolved. CDR1 and CDR2 (germline): SQVTM, ANQGSEA. The CDR3 covers 12 residues. Trimming removed 4 bases from V and 0 bases from J, with 7 bases in between. CDR3 nucleotides: TGCAGCGTTGTTGGTTCCTCCTACGAGCAGTACTTC. The encoded protein is CSVVGSSYEQYF.

This chain links TRBV12-3 or TRBV12-4 with TRBJ2-2; no definite D call. CDR3 length equals 11 residues. The V end was cut by 6 bases, the J end by 5 bases, with 4 bases between. Here the CDR3 reads CASRPTGELFF. The CDR3 nucleotides read TGTGCCAGCAGGCCGACCGGGGAGCTGTTTTTT.

The CDR3 DNA follows: TGTGCCAGCAGTTTAGGGGACAGGGCCTACAATGAGCAGTTCTTC. As protein: CASSLGDRAYNEQFF. V usage is TRBV27 and J usage is TRBJ2-1; 9 nucleotides agree with TRBD1. Germline loops: CDR1 MNHEY, CDR2 SMNVEV (reference sequence). This CDR3 is built from 15 residues. J lost 2 bases, V lost 2 bases, and 1 base had no gene match.

V is TRBV14 and J is TRBJ2-2, with D hard to call. V was cut by 1 base and J by 9 bases, with 9 bases left in between. There are 13 residues in the CDR3. In germline, CDR1 is SGHDN, CDR2 FVKESK. The CDR3, as DNA: TGTGCCAGCAGCCAAGGAGGCCCCAGGGAGCTGTTTTTT. Translated: CASSQGGPRELFF.

The CDR3 reads CASSPRTRLETQYF. The DNA for the CDR3 is TGTGCCAGCAGTCCACGGACCCGCCTAGAGACCCAGTACTTC. This chain uses TRBV6-1 with TRBJ2-5; D uncertain. The V and J ends lost 5 bases and 4 bases respectively, with 14 bases between them. Germline V gene data show CDR1 as MNHNS and CDR2 as SASEGT. There are 14 residues in the CDR3.

The chain couples TRBV13 to TRBJ1-6; D ambiguous. Germline CDR1 and CDR2: PRHDT and FYEKMQ (reference sequence). V shed 4 bases and J shed 7 bases, with 5 bases lying between them. The CDR3 loop spans 12 amino acids. CDR3 sequence reads: CASSSMNSPLHF. CDR3 DNA sequence: TGTGCCAGCAGCTCAATGAATTCACCCCTCCACTTT.

This chain uses TRBV5-6 with TRBJ1-4, with D possibly being TRBD1 (6 bases). The V gene's germline CDR1 is SGHDT and CDR2 YYEEEE. V lost 2 bases and J 0 bases, leaving 11 bases between the germline ends. The CDR3 runs to 16 residues. For the CDR3, the DNA is TGTGCCAGCAGCTTTGGGGGCCTAGCAACTAATGAAAAACTGTTTTTT. As protein: CASSFGGLATNEKLFF.

V gene TRBV6-2 or TRBV6-3 combines with J gene TRBJ1-6; TRBD1 matches 7 bases. This CDR3 contains 15 residues. CDR1 MNHEY and CDR2 SVGEGT come from the germline V gene. Unmatched junction bases numbered 6, after V lost 0 bases and J lost 10 bases. CDR3 in amino acids: CASSYSWKGGSPLHF. As DNA, the CDR3 is TGTGCCAGCAGTTACTCTTGGAAAGGGGGCTCACCCCTCCACTTT.

Of note for this clonotype: Without the conserved terminal phenylalanine or tryptophan, this CDR3 likely stems from a read error. The V and J genes are TRBV6-4 and TRBJ2-1; D is perhaps TRBD1 (5 bases). Between the trimmed V and J ends, which lost 0 bases and 0 bases, there was a span of 15 bases. The CDR3 covers 18 residues. CDR1 and CDR2 from the germline V gene are MRHNA and SNTAGT. CDR3 region: CASSDSFGVQGSYNEQFL. Here the CDR3 DNA reads TGTGCCAGCAGTGACTCATTTGGGGTCCAGGGCTCCTACAATGAGCAGTTCTTG.

This chain joins TRBV29-1 and TRBJ1-2; no definite D call. Germline CDR1 reads SQVTM; CDR2 reads ANQGSEA. Trimming cost V 0 bases and J 2 bases, with 13 bases left between them. The CDR3 length is 15 residues. Here the CDR3 reads CSVEDLTGMNYGYTF. CDR3 sequence (DNA): TGCAGCGTTGAAGATCTTACGGGTATGAACTATGGCTACACCTTC.

This clonotype was seen a single time. The chain uses TRBV12-3 or TRBV12-4 and TRBJ1-2; TRBD1 is a possible D gene (6 bases). The V gene lost 5 bases and the J gene lost 4 bases, with 11 bases spanning the gap. The CDR3 extends over 13 amino acids. CDR3 nucleotides: TGTGCCAGCAGTCCGGGACATTTCTATGGCTACACCTTC. This codes for CASSPGHFYGYTF.

The chain carries TRBV28 and TRBJ2-1, with D possibly matching TRBD1 (6 bases). The CDR3 is 15 residues long. Deletions cut 3 bases from V and 5 bases from J, with 14 bases between. From germline, CDR1 is MDHEN and CDR2 SYDVKM. The CDR3 is CASSFRARGNNEQFF. CDR3 in DNA: TGTGCCAGCAGTTTTAGGGCTAGGGGGAACAATGAGCAGTTCTTC. The full variable domain, its missing parts supplied by reference TRBV28 and TRBJ2-1, is DVKVTQSSRYLVKRTGEKVFLECVQDMDHENMFWYRQDPGLGLRLIYFSYDVKMKEKGDIPEGYSVSREKKERFSLILESASTNQTSMYLCASSFRARGNNEQFFGPGTRLTVL.

The gene calls are TRBV7-6 and TRBJ2-3; 7 bases line up with TRBD1. There are 17 residues in the CDR3. The J segment lost 6 bases and the V segment lost 3 bases, leaving 15 bases of the junction unmatched. Germline V gene sequence: CDR1 SGHVS, CDR2 FNYEAQ. CDR3 residues: CASSFANRGMSRDTQYF. The CDR3 region has the DNA TGTGCCAGCAGCTTTGCCAACAGGGGAATGAGTCGTGATACGCAGTATTTT.

V and J are TRBV5-1 and TRBJ2-7; 8 bases fit TRBD2. CDR1 is SGHRS, CDR2 YFSETQ, per germline. There are 14 residues in the CDR3. Trimming removed 4 bases from V and 2 bases from J; junction bases left unmatched: 5. This CDR3 reads CASSTGTRAYEQYF. As DNA, the CDR3 is TGCGCCAGCAGCACCGGGACTAGAGCCTACGAGCAGTACTTC.

Only one count was recorded for this clonotype. The chain joins TRBV12-3 or TRBV12-4 to TRBJ2-1, with TRBD2 matching 9 bases. CDR3 length: 16 residues. With 4 bases clipped from V and 5 bases from J, the junction kept 9 bases outside the gene matches. CDR3 protein: CASSSSSGSRNNEQFF. Here the CDR3 DNA reads TGTGCCAGCAGTTCGAGTAGCGGGAGTCGTAACAATGAGCAGTTCTTC.

This clonotype was detected only a few times. The gene calls are TRBV12-3 or TRBV12-4 and TRBJ2-7; D is ambiguous. V shed 2 bases and J shed 4 bases, with 6 bases lying between them. The CDR3 runs to 12 residues. CDR3 sequence (DNA): TGTGCCAGCAGTTTAAAGGTGTACGAGCAGTACTTC. It specifies CASSLKVYEQYF.

This clonotype occurred once. The rearrangement joins TRBV5-1 to TRBJ1-1; 8 bases are a match to TRBD1. V shed 1 base, J shed 0 bases, and the junction held 8 bases outside the gene matches. In germline, CDR1 is SGHRS, CDR2 YFSETQ. This CDR3 contains 17 residues. The CDR3 here is CASSLKRTGSLNTEAFF. CDR3 DNA: TGCGCCAGCAGCTTGAAGCGGACAGGGAGCTTGAACACTGAAGCTTTCTTT.

The rearrangement links TRBV9 to TRBJ2-2; the D is unclear. Between the trimmed V and J ends, which lost 2 bases and 6 bases, there was a span of 8 bases. Germline CDR1 is SGDLS and CDR2 is YYNGEE. CDR3 size: 13 residues. The CDR3 sequence: CASSVVKAGELFF. In DNA, the CDR3 is TGTGCCAGCAGCGTCGTGAAGGCCGGGGAGCTGTTTTTT.

This clonotype came up a few times. V usage is TRBV6-1 and J usage is TRBJ2-7; D is undetermined. CDR1 is MNHNS, CDR2 SASEGT, per germline. Deletions cut 6 bases from V and 5 bases from J, with 20 bases between. The CDR3 covers 15 residues. CDR3 DNA sequence: TGTGCCAGCAGCGAACGGCCAGCCCCGCCCCACGAGCAGTACTTC. Translating gives CASSERPAPPHEQYF.